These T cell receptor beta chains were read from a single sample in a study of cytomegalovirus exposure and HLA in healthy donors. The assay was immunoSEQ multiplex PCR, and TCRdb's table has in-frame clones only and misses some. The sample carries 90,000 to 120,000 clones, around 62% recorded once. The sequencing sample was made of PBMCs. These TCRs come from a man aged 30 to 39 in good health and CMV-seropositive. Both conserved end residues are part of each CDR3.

CATRGQPGKSEKLFF TRBJ1-4 TRBV15
CASVAGGADTQYF TRBJ2-3 TRBV28
CASSPLTVSGNTIYF TRBJ1-3 TRBV18
CARDSLNYGYTF TRBJ1-2 TRBV30
CASSIEGGLADTQYF TRBJ2-3 TRBV19
CSVEVYNEQFF TRBJ2-1 TRBV29-1
CATSRALASYEQYF TRBJ2-7 TRBV15
CASSFPSPQETQYF TRBJ2-5 TRBV11-3
CASSHGTDAFF TRBJ1-1 TRBV6-5
CSGFAGADTQYF TRBJ2-3 TRBV29-1
CASSFTGNNEKLFF TRBJ1-4 TRBV4-2
CASSIRILAGDNEQFF TRBJ2-1 TRBV19
CASSEGGGWTQYF TRBJ2-5 TRBV6-5
CASSLDRATGELFF TRBJ2-2 TRBV5-4
CSVEDGAYEQYF TRBJ2-7 TRBV29-1
CASSPPGQRDGKLFF TRBJ2-2 TRBV11-2
CASSGGQGAGQPQHF TRBJ1-5 TRBV7-2
CASSGTGLYYGYTF TRBJ1-2 TRBV19
CASSRGGGNSPLHF TRBJ1-6 TRBV4-2
CASSIVAGMNNQPQHF TRBJ1-5 TRBV19
CSVEDSGALAGGPYNEQFF TRBJ2-1 TRBV29-1
CASSLEKGAGNTIYF TRBJ1-3 TRBV7-6
CASSSDRGYYAFF TRBJ1-1 TRBV6-5
CASSIEAQAGTEAFF TRBJ1-1 TRBV7-8
CASSDISAASNYGYTF TRBJ1-2 TRBV25-1
CASGSIIITDTQYF TRBJ2-3 TRBV2
CASSLDRRYGYTF TRBJ1-2 TRBV7-8
CASSAPGSQGYTF TRBJ1-2 TRBV9
CASSVVRDRGRNTIYF TRBJ1-3 TRBV9
CASRPPGQGGQTQYF TRBJ2-5 TRBV6-5
CASTQGAYSNQPQHF TRBJ1-5 TRBV6-1
CASSPLGQGVSTDTQYF TRBJ2-3 TRBV5-1
CAISVNEQYF TRBJ2-7 TRBV10-3
CASSTWTGSYEQYF TRBJ2-7 TRBV19
CASSLGGTGVSEQYF TRBJ2-7 TRBV7-2
CASTTLAGRETQYF TRBJ2-5 TRBV2
CASSWGTGEAFF TRBJ1-1 TRBV10-1
CASSTILGGGTEAFF TRBJ1-1 TRBV5-1
CASSVVGGAGELFF TRBJ2-2 TRBV9
CAISEGQIYGYTF TRBJ1-2 TRBV10-3
CASSLLGGRGNYEQYF TRBJ2-7 TRBV5-6
CASSPPSRQYEQFF TRBJ2-1 TRBV18
CASSGRDRGSPLHF TRBJ1-6 TRBV5-1
CASTRTGLNYGYTF TRBJ1-2 TRBV19
CASARGETYEQYF TRBJ2-7 TRBV5-6
CASSDRGGQPQHF TRBJ1-5 TRBV4-1